This paragraph reports one TCR beta chain. V lost 2 bases and J 6 bases, leaving 10 bases between the germline ends. The CDR3 contains 14 residues. Germline V gene lookup returns CDR1 MDHEN and CDR2 SYDVKM. Time point denoted: persistent/refractory GD, antithyroid drugs over 5 years with positive TRAb. TCR sequences were obtained from RNA taken from PBMCs. The data are from a study of regulatory T cells in long-lasting Graves disease. To make TCR beta libraries, researchers used iRepertoire HTBI primers and Arm-PCR of CDR3 regions. TCRdb analysed the multiplex PCR reads with MiXCR anew, one entry per CDR3 protein. The sample lists about 290,000 distinct CDR3 sequences, 20% to 25% occurring once.

The sample in question was peripheral blood mononuclear cells (PBMCs), obtained when the disease was refractory, from a patient treated with antithyroid drugs. The gene calls are TRBV28 and TRBJ2-2; possibly TRBD1 for D (6 bases). The TCR was taken from a female donor with Graves disease. The CDR3 region is CASSLETGSGELFF. In nucleotides, the CDR3 is TGTGCCAGCAGTTTAGAAACAGGGTCCGGGGAGCTGTTTTTT.